This is a list of T cell receptor beta chains from one sample in a study of blood T cell repertoires in COVID-19. The protocol was immunoSEQ multiplex PCR, while the TCRdb copy is restricted to in-frame clones and leaves out a portion. The sample consists of under 250,000 clones, approximately 80% of them appearing once. The sample comprised PBMCs or T cells enriched from blood (not recorded which). The origin of the receptors is a young man with acute COVID-19. Each CDR3 is given with its conserved first and last residue. D genes are given only for firm matches. Only part of the rows carry a size: once, few, many, or a class if the clone is expanded.

V: TRBV5-1
length: 16
J: TRBJ1-6
size: -
D: -
CDR3: CASTADTGNFASPLHF
DNA: TGCGCCAGCACGGCGGACACAGGGAACTTTGCTTCACCCCTCCACTTT

V: TRBV18
length: 14
J: TRBJ1-1
size: -
D: -
CDR3: CASSLKQGNTEAFF
DNA: TGTGCCAGCTCCCTAAAACAGGGAAACACTGAAGCTTTCTTT

V: TRBV28
length: 13
J: TRBJ1-2
size: few
D: TRBD1
CDR3: CASKPGGVNGYTF
DNA: TGTGCCAGTAAGCCAGGGGGTGTGAATGGCTACACCTTC

V: TRBV27
length: 13
J: TRBJ1-5
size: -
D: TRBD1
CDR3: CASSSDRGQPQHF
DNA: TGTGCCAGCAGTTCAGACAGGGGTCAGCCCCAGCATTTT

V: TRBV19
length: 17
J: TRBJ2-1
size: -
D: TRBD2
CDR3: CASMGASGVSSYNEQFF
DNA: TGTGCCAGTATGGGGGCTAGCGGGGTAAGCTCCTACAATGAGCAGTTCTTC

V: TRBV14
length: 13
J: TRBJ1-5
size: -
D: -
CDR3: CASSRTMGQPQHF
DNA: TGTGCCAGCAGTCGGACAATGGGACAGCCCCAGCATTTT

V: TRBV5-1
length: 17
J: TRBJ1-6
size: -
D: -
CDR3: CASSRGAGVSYNSPLHF
DNA: TGCGCCAGCAGCCGAGGGGCGGGGGTTTCTTATAATTCACCCCTCCACTTT

V: TRBV6-5
length: 13
J: TRBJ1-5
size: -
D: -
CDR3: CASTNRDSLGQHF
DNA: TGTGCCAGCACTAACAGGGATAGTCTGGGCCAGCATTTT

V: TRBV18
length: 14
J: TRBJ1-3
size: -
D: -
CDR3: CASSTGNSGNTIYF
DNA: TGTGCCAGCAGTACAGGGAACTCTGGAAACACCATATATTTT

V: TRBV19
length: 18
J: TRBJ1-1
size: once
D: -
CDR3: CASSDNVDSDPMGTEAFF
DNA: TGTGCCAGTAGTGATAACGTCGACAGTGACCCTATGGGAACTGAAGCTTTCTTT

V: TRBV4-2
length: 15
J: TRBJ1-3
size: -
D: -
CDR3: CASSQDIGQLNTIYF
DNA: TGTGCCAGCAGCCAAGATATCGGACAGTTGAACACCATATATTTT

V: TRBV18
length: 15
J: TRBJ2-2
size: once
D: -
CDR3: CASSPRGVEAGELFF
DNA: TGTGCCAGCTCACCACGCGGGGTCGAAGCCGGGGAGCTGTTTTTT

V: TRBV5-4
length: 13
J: TRBJ1-1
size: -
D: TRBD1
CDR3: CASSWDRVDEAFF
DNA: TGTGCCAGCAGCTGGGACAGGGTTGATGAAGCTTTCTTT

V: TRBV3-1/TRBV3-2
length: 14
J: TRBJ2-5
size: -
D: TRBD2
CDR3: CASSQASGAETQYF
DNA: TGTGCCAGCAGCCAAGCTAGCGGGGCGGAGACCCAGTACTTC

V: TRBV14
length: 20
J: TRBJ1-6
size: -
D: TRBD1
CDR3: CASSQEFGETGSFYNSPLHF
DNA: TGTGCCAGCAGCCAAGAATTCGGGGAGACAGGGTCATTTTATAATTCACCCCTCCACTTT

V: TRBV29-1
length: 14
J: TRBJ2-5
size: -
D: TRBD1
CDR3: CSVKGTGKQETQYF
DNA: TGCAGCGTTAAAGGGACAGGGAAACAAGAGACCCAGTACTTC

V: TRBV19
length: 14
J: TRBJ1-6
size: -
D: TRBD1
CDR3: CASTGDRGASPLHF
DNA: TGTGCCAGTACCGGGGACAGGGGAGCTTCACCCCTCCACTTT

V: TRBV10-2
length: 13
J: TRBJ1-3
size: -
D: -
CDR3: CASRGASGNTIYF
DNA: TGCGCCAGCAGGGGAGCCTCTGGAAACACCATATATTTT

V: TRBV18
length: 14
J: TRBJ1-2
size: -
D: -
CDR3: CASSPSGGENGYTF
DNA: TGTGCCAGCTCACCCTCCGGGGGAGAAAATGGCTACACCTTC

V: TRBV5-4
length: 15
J: TRBJ2-7
size: -
D: TRBD2
CDR3: CASSLGAGGPYEQYF
DNA: TGTGCCAGCAGCTTAGGGGCGGGGGGGCCGTACGAGCAGTACTTC

V: TRBV6-5
length: 13
J: TRBJ1-1
size: -
D: -
CDR3: CASTFRGNTEAFF
DNA: TGTGCCAGCACCTTTCGGGGGAACACTGAAGCTTTCTTT

V: TRBV7-9
length: 12
J: TRBJ1-5
size: once
D: -
CDR3: CASSYRDQPQHF
DNA: TGTGCCAGCAGTTACAGGGATCAGCCCCAGCATTTT

V: TRBV6-5
length: 15
J: TRBJ2-2
size: -
D: -
CDR3: CASSRLRANTGELFF
DNA: TGTGCCAGCAGTCGACTGCGAGCGAACACCGGGGAGCTGTTTTTT

V: TRBV5-1
length: 15
J: TRBJ2-3
size: -
D: -
CDR3: CASSPRGLETDTQYF
DNA: TGCGCCAGCAGCCCACGGGGGTTGGAGACAGATACGCAGTATTTT

V: TRBV6-6
length: 14
J: TRBJ1-2
size: few
D: -
CDR3: CASSSGGARYGYTF
DNA: TGTGCCAGCAGTTCGGGCGGGGCGAGATATGGCTACACCTTC

V: TRBV7-6
length: 18
J: TRBJ2-3
size: -
D: TRBD2
CDR3: CASSPGLVSGGYTDTQYF
DNA: TGTGCCAGCAGCCCAGGTTTGGTTAGCGGGGGGTACACAGATACGCAGTATTTT

V: TRBV28
length: 13
J: TRBJ1-2
size: -
D: -
CDR3: CASSSFGVYGYTF
DNA: TGTGCCAGCAGTTCCTTCGGAGTGTATGGCTACACCTTC

V: TRBV15
length: 12
J: TRBJ1-5
size: -
D: -
CDR3: CATSSTKRAQHF
DNA: TGTGCCACCAGCAGCACGAAGAGGGCCCAGCATTTT

V: TRBV18
length: 16
J: TRBJ2-1
size: -
D: TRBD2
CDR3: CASSPQGRGGHNEQFF
DNA: TGTGCCAGCTCACCACAAGGGCGGGGGGGACACAATGAGCAGTTCTTC

V: TRBV7-9
length: 14
J: TRBJ1-4
size: -
D: -
CDR3: CASSSQGLDEKLFF
DNA: TGTGCCAGCAGCTCCCAGGGCCTCGATGAAAAACTGTTTTTT

V: TRBV9
length: 12
J: TRBJ2-2
size: once
D: -
CDR3: CASSANTGELFF
DNA: TGTGCCAGCAGCGCAAACACCGGGGAGCTGTTTTTT

V: TRBV7-9
length: 12
J: TRBJ1-1
size: few
D: -
CDR3: CASSLSDTEAFF
DNA: TGTGCCAGCAGCTTATCCGACACTGAAGCTTTCTTT

V: TRBV27
length: 15
J: TRBJ1-2
size: -
D: TRBD1
CDR3: CASSLSRGPRYGYTF
DNA: TGTGCCAGCAGTTTATCGAGGGGGCCCCGCTATGGCTACACCTTC

V: TRBV7-6
length: 15
J: TRBJ1-6
size: -
D: TRBD1
CDR3: CASSLGGQGTSPLHF
DNA: TGTGCCAGCAGCTTAGGGGGACAGGGTACTTCACCCCTCCACTTT

V: TRBV15
length: 13
J: TRBJ1-6
size: few
D: -
CDR3: CATSRDQGSPLHF
DNA: TGTGCCACCAGCAGAGATCAGGGATCACCCCTCCACTTT

V: TRBV15
length: 15
J: TRBJ1-2
size: few
D: TRBD1
CDR3: CATSTGTGGNYGYTF
DNA: TGTGCCACCAGCACCGGGACAGGGGGTAACTATGGCTACACCTTC

V: TRBV28
length: 14
J: TRBJ1-5
size: -
D: TRBD1
CDR3: CASGTGGRNQPQHF
DNA: TGTGCCAGTGGGACAGGGGGACGTAATCAGCCCCAGCATTTT

V: TRBV28
length: 13
J: TRBJ1-2
size: few
D: -
CDR3: CASRGGYDYGYTF
DNA: TGTGCCAGCCGGGGGGGCTATGACTATGGCTACACCTTC

V: TRBV19
length: 14
J: TRBJ1-6
size: -
D: -
CDR3: CASSRRDKGSPLHF
DNA: TGTGCCAGTAGCCGAAGGGACAAGGGTTCACCCCTCCACTTT

V: TRBV13
length: 14
J: TRBJ1-1
size: -
D: -
CDR3: CASSLTATNTEAFF
DNA: TGTGCCAGCAGCTTGACAGCGACGAACACTGAAGCTTTCTTT

V: TRBV5-1
length: 16
J: TRBJ2-2
size: -
D: TRBD1
CDR3: CASSLPRGPSTGELFF
DNA: TGCGCCAGCAGCTTACCGAGGGGGCCGAGTACCGGGGAGCTGTTTTTT

V: TRBV9
length: 15
J: TRBJ2-3
size: -
D: TRBD2
CDR3: CASSVDAGGTDTQYF
DNA: TGTGCCAGCAGCGTAGATGCGGGGGGAACAGATACGCAGTATTTT

V: TRBV11-2
length: 15
J: TRBJ2-3
size: -
D: -
CDR3: CASSFGGVRTDTQYF
DNA: TGTGCCAGCAGCTTCGGGGGTGTTCGGACAGATACGCAGTATTTT

V: TRBV27
length: 14
J: TRBJ1-2
size: -
D: TRBD1
CDR3: CASSGGTGAYGYTF
DNA: TGTGCCAGCAGTGGCGGGACAGGGGCCTATGGCTACACCTTC

V: TRBV3-1/TRBV3-2
length: 14
J: TRBJ1-1
size: once
D: -
CDR3: CASSHLGLNTEAFF
DNA: TGTGCCAGCAGCCATCTGGGCCTCAACACTGAAGCTTTCTTT

V: TRBV7-3
length: 15
J: TRBJ2-2
size: -
D: -
CDR3: CASSLSAGGSGELFF
DNA: TGTGCCAGCAGCTTGAGCGCGGGCGGGTCCGGGGAGCTGTTTTTT

V: TRBV19
length: 14
J: TRBJ1-5
size: -
D: -
CDR3: CASRMFGVNQPQHF
DNA: TGTGCCAGTAGAATGTTCGGGGTGAACCAGCCCCAGCATTTT

V: TRBV10-3
length: 15
J: TRBJ2-7
size: -
D: TRBD2
CDR3: CAITPGSGGLYEQYF
DNA: TGTGCCATCACTCCGGGTAGCGGGGGGCTGTACGAGCAGTACTTC

V: TRBV7-3
length: 13
J: TRBJ1-1
size: -
D: -
CDR3: CASSLEPYTEAFF
DNA: TGTGCCAGCAGCTTAGAGCCGTACACTGAAGCTTTCTTT

V: TRBV18
length: 12
J: TRBJ2-2
size: -
D: -
CDR3: CASSDKTGELFF
DNA: TGTGCCAGCTCCGACAAGACCGGGGAGCTGTTTTTT